A single sample is the source of the 8 T cell receptor beta chains below, sequenced in a study of blood T cell repertoires in COVID-19. Sequencing was performed with immunoSEQ multiplex PCR; in TCRdb, only in-frame clones are kept and a portion is missing. The top ten clones hold roughly 0.66% of a sample with more than 400,000 clones, about nine tenths of them seen once. The sample comprised PBMCs or T cells enriched from blood (not recorded which). All receptors derive from a man aged 18 to 29 who had recovered from COVID-19.

The genes are TRBV15 and TRBJ1-5; D call uncertain. Germline lookup yields CDR1 LNHNV and CDR2 YYDKDF (reference sequence). V dropped 0 bases and J dropped 8 bases, with 5 bases sitting between them. The CDR3 is 12 residues long. The CDR3 DNA sequence: TGTGCCACCAGCAGAGATGAGGAGCCCCAGCATTTT. As protein: CATSRDEEPQHF. The full variable domain, its missing parts supplied by reference TRBV15 and TRBJ1-5, is DAMVIQNPRYQVTQFGKPVTLSCSQTLNHNVMYWYQQKSSQAPKLLFHYYDKDFNNEADTPDNFQSRRPNTSFCFLDIRSPGLGDTAMYLCATSRDEEPQHFGDGTRLSIL.

V and J are TRBV9 and TRBJ1-3; D is perhaps TRBD1 (6 bases). V lost 0 bases and J lost 4, with 14 bases in between. Per the germline V gene, CDR1 is SGDLS and CDR2 is YYNGEE. The CDR3 is made up of 16 amino acids. The DNA for the CDR3 is TGTGCCAGCAGCGTAGATCAGGGGCCGTCCGGAAACACCATATATTTT. Protein product: CASSVDQGPSGNTIYF.

This chain links TRBV10-3 with TRBJ1-2; 8 bases agree with TRBD1. V lost 6 bases, J lost 2 bases, and 2 bases stayed unmatched. This CDR3 has 13 residues. The V gene's germline CDR1 is ENHRY and CDR2 SYGVKD. The CDR3 reads CAISDRGNYGYTF. The CDR3 DNA is TGTGCCATCAGCGACAGGGGAAACTATGGCTACACCTTC.

For the CDR3, the DNA is TGTGCCAGCACCCAGGTGGTAGGTGTGGGTGAGCAGTTCTTC. It codes for CASTQVVGVGEQFF. This rearrangement joins TRBV6-5 to TRBJ2-1; D is ambiguous. Per the germline V gene, CDR1 is MNHEY and CDR2 is SVGAGI. The CDR3 loop spans 14 amino acids. V lost 7 bases, J lost 9 bases, and 19 bases lay in between.

The chain links TRBV2 to TRBJ2-7, with 14 nucleotides matching TRBD2. Germline loops: CDR1 SNHLY, CDR2 FYNNEI. The CDR3 covers 17 residues. The CDR3 here is CAAGGTSGSTEWYEQYF. CDR3 in DNA: TGTGCGGCCGGGGGGACTAGCGGGAGTACTGAATGGTACGAGCAGTACTTC.

V is TRBV6-6 and J is TRBJ1-2, with 8 positions matching TRBD1. Germline V CDR1 and CDR2: MNHNY, SVGAGI (reference sequence). Losses at the gene ends were 0 bases for V and 8 bases for J; bases not matched to a gene: 8. The CDR3 is made up of 15 amino acids. The CDR3 DNA reads as TGTGCCAGCAGTTACTCTGACAGGGGCGTGAGGGGCTACACCTTC. Its protein is CASSYSDRGVRGYTF.

V usage is TRBV27 and J usage is TRBJ1-4, with D possibly matching TRBD1 (5 bases). Per germline, CDR1 MNHEY and CDR2 SMNVEV (reference sequence). The CDR3 covers 13 residues. Trimming removed 4 bases at V and 8 bases at J, with 11 bases between. The CDR3 nucleotides are TGTGCCAGCAGTTCAGGGTTTAGGGAAAAACTGTTTTTT. Amino acids: CASSSGFREKLFF.

The chain carries TRBV5-5 and TRBJ1-2; perhaps TRBD1 as D (5 bases). V was cut by 3 bases and J by 4 bases, with 19 bases left in between. Germline lookup yields CDR1 SGHKS and CDR2 YYEKEE (reference sequence). This CDR3 has 16 amino acids. CDR3 nucleotides: TGTGCCAGCAGCTCCCTAAATCGGGGGATGGGCTATGGCTACACCTTC. Its protein is CASSSLNRGMGYGYTF.